Listed below are T cell receptor beta chains from one sample, sequenced in a study of shared clonotypes between healthy human individuals. TCRdb keeps only in-frame clones here, not all; method: immunoSEQ multiplex PCR. The sample consists of around 980,000 clones, around 78% of them appearing once. The material sequenced was memory CD4+ T cells from PBMCs. These TCRs come from a young man in good health. Some clones in this sample may be carry-over from other donors' samples. Both conserved end residues are part of each CDR3. D genes are given only for firm matches. Some rows have no size entry. The others give once, few or many, or a class for an expanded clone.

size,V,D,length,J,CDR3,DNA
-,TRBV28,-,13,TRBJ1-2,CASSVGAYYGYTF,TGTGCCAGCAGCGTAGGGGCGTACTATGGCTACACCTTC
-,TRBV7-2,-,14,TRBJ1-1,CASSLVPFFAEAFF,TGTGCCAGCAGCTTAGTTCCCTTCTTCGCTGAAGCTTTCTTT
-,TRBV19,TRBD1,17,TRBJ1-2,CASSIDRGPLLNYGYTF,TGTGCCAGTAGTATAGACAGGGGGCCACTCCTCAACTATGGCTACACCTTC
-,TRBV28,-,14,TRBJ2-5,CASSFPSGEETQYF,TGTGCCAGCAGTTTCCCATCAGGGGAAGAGACCCAGTACTTC
-,TRBV4-1,-,16,TRBJ1-2,CASSQDPGHVDYGYTF,TGCGCCAGCAGCCAAGATCCCGGACATGTAGACTATGGCTACACCTTC
-,TRBV6-1,-,19,TRBJ2-7,CASSERAPWGAGGWYEQYF,TGTGCCAGCAGTGAACGGGCCCCTTGGGGGGCAGGGGGTTGGTACGAGCAGTACTTC
-,TRBV18,-,14,TRBJ2-3,CASSPPSFADTQYF,TGTGCCAGCTCACCACCGAGTTTCGCAGATACGCAGTATTTT
-,TRBV28,TRBD1,13,TRBJ2-7,CASSMTGGFEQYF,TGTGCCAGCAGCATGACAGGGGGCTTCGAGCAGTACTTC
many,TRBV25-1,-,12,TRBJ1-3,CAAGPGKGTIYF,TGTGCGGCGGGACCGGGGAAGGGCACCATATATTTT
few,TRBV27,-,15,TRBJ2-7,CASSFTGTNYYEQYF,TGTGCCAGCAGTTTTACCGGGACGAACTATTACGAGCAGTACTTC
-,TRBV6-1,TRBD1,14,TRBJ1-1,CASNVLNRGTEAFF,TGTGCCAGCAACGTACTAAACAGGGGAACTGAAGCTTTCTTT
-,TRBV11-2,-,17,TRBJ1-2,CASSQIGGPLGPGGYTF,TGTGCCAGCAGCCAGATAGGGGGTCCCCTGGGGCCTGGAGGCTACACCTTC
-,TRBV28,-,14,TRBJ1-4,CALQGGGAGEKLFF,TGTGCGTTGCAGGGAGGAGGGGCCGGTGAAAAACTGTTTTTT
-,TRBV2,TRBD2,16,TRBJ2-5,CASSGPRLAGVETQYF,TGTGCCAGCAGTGGACCTCGACTAGCGGGAGTGGAGACCCAGTACTTC
once,TRBV5-1,-,11,TRBJ1-4,CASSRVEKLFF,TGCGCCAGCAGCCGGGTTGAAAAACTGTTTTTT
-,TRBV27,-,14,TRBJ2-7,CASSFQTSSYEQYF,TGTGCCAGCAGTTTCCAGACTAGCTCCTACGAGCAGTACTTC
-,TRBV19,-,14,TRBJ1-2,CASSIVSGNYGYTF,TGTGCCAGTAGTATAGTCTCAGGAAACTATGGCTACACCTTC